The 28 T cell receptor beta chains reported below all come from one sample, sequenced in a study of OX40 agonist ivuxolimab in advanced cancers. The method behind the library was the immunoSEQ multiplex PCR assay. TCRdb limited this immuneACCESS table to in-frame rearrangements with V and J called. A share of clones is missing; checked studies link under half to unresolved V genes, and the rest is unexplained. For this sample the table gives some 53,000 clones, of which 85% to 95% were detected only once. The ten most abundant clones make up roughly 12% of the sample. Sequences were derived from CD4+ or CD8+ T cells sorted from blood, sampled in a trial of the OX40 agonist ivuxolimab. The source of these receptors is an adult with an advanced solid tumor such as melanoma, head and neck, liver or kidney cancer.

The chain recombines TRBV19 with TRBJ2-7; the D gene could be TRBD1 or TRBD2 (5 bases each). This CDR3 is 14 amino acids long. The V and J ends lost 5 bases and 2 bases respectively, with 13 bases between them. The germline V gene encodes CDR1 LNHDA and CDR2 SQIVND (reference sequence). The CDR3 protein is CASSFARGTYEQYF. CDR3 in DNA: TGTGCCAGTAGTTTTGCCCGGGGCACCTACGAGCAGTACTTC. Full variable domain (missing parts from reference TRBV19 and TRBJ2-7): DGGITQSPKYLFRKEGQNVTLSCEQNLNHDAMYWYRQDPGQGLRLIYYSQIVNDFQKGDIAEGYSVSREKKESFPLTVTSAQKNPTAFYLCASSFARGTYEQYFGPGTRLTVT.

This chain uses TRBV9 with TRBJ2-5; D uncertain. Per germline, CDR1 SGDLS and CDR2 YYNGEE. V lost 1 base and J lost 3, with 13 bases in between. The CDR3 has 15 amino acids. CDR3 sequence: CASSVRLPNKETQYF. Here the CDR3 DNA reads TGTGCCAGCAGCGTACGCCTCCCAAATAAAGAGACCCAGTACTTC. The full variable domain, rest sourced from reference TRBV9 and TRBJ2-5, is DSGVTQTPKHLITATGQRVTLRCSPRSGDLSVYWYQQSLDQGLQFLIQYYNGEERAKGNILERFSAQQFPDLHSELNLSSLELGDSALYFCASSVRLPNKETQYFGPGTRLLVL.

The DNA of the CDR3 is TGTGCCAGCAGTTATTCAGGTGGCGGGAGCTCCTACGAGCAGTACTTC. Protein product: CASSYSGGGSSYEQYF. V gene TRBV27 combines with J gene TRBJ2-7; 7 nucleotides line up with TRBD2. V gave up 4 bases and J gave up 0 bases; unmatched junction bases: 9. CDR1 MNHEY and CDR2 SMNVEV come from the germline V gene (reference sequence). The CDR3 consists of 16 residues.

This clone was detected once. The rearrangement links TRBV7-9 to TRBJ1-4, with no clear D. The germline V gene encodes CDR1 SEHNR and CDR2 FQNEAQ (reference sequence). V lost 1 base and J 8 bases, leaving 11 bases between the germline ends. The CDR3 consists of 14 residues. CDR3 sequence reads: CASSLGSLGEKLFF. For the CDR3, the DNA is TGTGCCAGCAGCTTAGGCAGTCTAGGGGAAAAACTGTTTTTT.

The genes are TRBV19 and TRBJ1-6; D is unclear. This CDR3 has 13 amino acids. The ends were cut back, 3 bases at V and 7 bases at J, with 7 bases in the middle. The germline V gene encodes CDR1 LNHDA and CDR2 SQIVND (reference sequence). In DNA, the CDR3 is TGTGCCAGTAGTATTGGATGGAATTCACCCCTCCACTTT. Amino acid sequence: CASSIGWNSPLHF.

The chain joins TRBV6-1 to TRBJ1-2, with 7 nucleotides matching TRBD1. The CDR3 has 11 residues. V shed 6 bases, J shed 9 bases, and the junction held 4 bases outside the gene matches. Germline V CDR1 and CDR2: MNHNS, SASEGT. In DNA form, the CDR3 reads TGTGCCAGCAGGACAGGGAAAAGCTACACCTTC. This sequence encodes CASRTGKSYTF.

V usage is TRBV29-1 and J usage is TRBJ2-6; 8 nucleotides align to TRBD1. The CDR3 loop spans 17 amino acids. CDR1 SQVTM and CDR2 ANQGSEA come from the germline V gene. V shed 4 bases and J 0 bases; nucleotides not matched to a gene: 8. The CDR3: CSVVDRGQTSGANVLTF. CDR3 nucleotide sequence: TGCAGCGTTGTTGACAGGGGACAAACCTCTGGGGCCAACGTCCTGACTTTC.

The chain links TRBV5-1 to TRBJ2-3, with TRBD2 matching 15 bases. V was pared by 2 bases and J by 3 bases, with 7 bases of the junction left unmatched. The CDR3 is made up of 18 amino acids. Germline V lookup: CDR1 SGHRS, CDR2 YFSETQ. The CDR3 region has the DNA TGCGCCAGCAGCTTTAAACCAGGACTAGCGGGAGGGACAGATACGCAGTATTTT. As protein: CASSFKPGLAGGTDTQYF.

This clone was found a few times. The gene calls are TRBV28 and TRBJ1-5; D call uncertain. Looked up from germline, CDR1 is MDHEN and CDR2 is SYDVKM. V was shortened by 6 bases and J by 3 bases, with 12 bases between the two germline ends. There are 14 residues in the CDR3. CDR3 DNA sequence: TGTGCCAGCAGCAATGACGGGTACAATCAGCCCCAGCATTTT. Its protein is CASSNDGYNQPQHF.

This sequence joins TRBV19 and TRBJ2-2, with D possibly TRBD2 on 5 matching bases. Trimming took off 6 bases at V and 9 bases at J, with 11 bases between the two ends. This CDR3 is 12 amino acids long. The V gene's germline CDR1 is LNHDA and CDR2 SQIVND (reference sequence). The CDR3 loop is CASRVGSRELFF. In DNA form, the CDR3 reads TGTGCCAGTAGGGTGGGGAGCCGGGAGCTGTTTTTT.

The chain employs TRBV5-5 and TRBJ2-7; D is ambiguous. The V gene lost 2 bases and the J gene lost 1 base, with 7 bases spanning the gap. Germline V lookup: CDR1 SGHKS, CDR2 YYEKEE (reference sequence). The CDR3 covers 13 residues. CDR3 amino acids: CASSFRDSYEQYF. CDR3 DNA sequence: TGTGCCAGCAGCTTTAGAGATTCCTACGAGCAGTACTTC.

This chain joins TRBV2 and TRBJ2-7, with 8 positions matching TRBD1. Germline values: CDR1 SNHLY, CDR2 FYNNEI. The trim removed 5 bases at V and 4 bases at J, leaving 7 bases unmatched. The CDR3 totals 14 residues. CDR3 nucleotides: TGTGCCAGCAGTCTACAGGGGGATAGGTACGAGCAGTACTTC. Translation gives CASSLQGDRYEQYF.

The CDR3 DNA reads as TGTGCCACCAGCACGTCAACCCCCTACGAGCAGTACTTC. Protein: CATSTSTPYEQYF. The gene calls are TRBV15 and TRBJ2-7, with D hard to call. The V and J ends lost 4 bases and 2 bases respectively, with 9 bases between them. The CDR3 is made up of 13 amino acids. Germline CDR1 reads LNHNV; CDR2 reads YYDKDF (reference sequence).

Notes on this clone: The junction departs from the called germline gene at one end, perhaps through a read error. The chain joins TRBV7-9 to TRBJ2-1; no reliable D call. CDR3 length: 13 residues. Germline CDR1 and CDR2: SEHNR and FQNEAQ (reference sequence). CDR3 protein: CASSVAKNNEQFF. The CDR3, as DNA: TGTGCCAGCAGCGTAGCTAAGAACAATGAGCAGTTCTTC.

This clone was seen a single time. In the same sample, other DNA sequences code for this CDR3. The rearrangement joins TRBV11-2 to TRBJ2-7, with 8 bases lining up with TRBD2. CDR1 and CDR2 (germline): SGHAT, FQNNGV. The CDR3 runs to 15 residues. With 1 base clipped from V and 3 bases from J, the junction kept 5 bases outside the gene matches. The CDR3 nucleotides read TGTGCCAGCAGCTTAGGGCGGGGACTAGACTACGAGCAGTACTTC. It is translated as CASSLGRGLDYEQYF. Full variable domain (remainder filled in from reference TRBV11-2 and TRBJ2-7): EAGVAQSPRYKIIEKRQSVAFWCNPISGHATLYWYQQILGQGPKLLIQFQNNGVVDDSQLPKDRFSAERLKGVDSTLKIQPAKLEDSAVYLCASSLGRGLDYEQYFGPGTRLTVT.

Here the CDR3 DNA reads TGTGCCAGCAGTCACGTCGTGGCAGGGGGCTTCAATGAGCAGTTCTTC. Its translation: CASSHVVAGGFNEQFF. This sequence joins TRBV2 and TRBJ2-1; TRBD1 matches at 8 bases. Unmatched junction bases numbered 12, after V lost 5 bases and J lost 6 bases. The CDR3 covers 16 residues. Germline V CDR1 and CDR2: SNHLY, FYNNEI.

This clone came up once. V gene TRBV11-2 combines with J gene TRBJ2-1; D is possibly TRBD2 (5 bases). This CDR3 has 15 amino acids. Per the germline V gene, CDR1 is SGHAT and CDR2 is FQNNGV. V dropped 1 base and J dropped 1 base, with 8 bases sitting between them. CDR3 in amino acids: CASSLAAASYNEQFF. The CDR3 DNA is TGTGCCAGCAGCTTAGCAGCGGCATCCTACAATGAGCAGTTCTTC.

V is TRBV5-6 and J is TRBJ2-2; D gene unclear. Germline CDR1 SGHDT, CDR2 YYEEEE. Trimming cost V 4 bases and J 7 bases, with 14 bases left between them. This CDR3 is 14 amino acids long. CDR3: CASSPGSSHGELFF. The CDR3 nucleotides are TGTGCCAGCAGCCCGGGTAGTAGCCACGGGGAGCTGTTTTTT. The full variable domain, with the rest looked up from reference TRBV5-6 and TRBJ2-2, is DAGVTQSPTHLIKTRGQQVTLRCSPKSGHDTVSWYQQALGQGPQFIFQYYEEEERQRGNFPDRFSGHQFPNYSSELNVNALLLGDSALYLCASSPGSSHGELFFGEGSRLTVL.

The rearrangement joins TRBV14 to TRBJ1-5, with 9 bases that match TRBD1. The CDR3 consists of 15 residues. The germline V gene encodes CDR1 SGHDN and CDR2 FVKESK. V shed 0 bases and J 6 bases; nucleotides not matched to a gene: 3. CDR3 nucleotide sequence: TGTGCCAGCAGCCAAGACGGACAGGGGTTTCAGCCCCAGCATTTT. The encoded protein is CASSQDGQGFQPQHF.

The chain is built from TRBV7-6 and TRBJ2-7; the D is unclear. This CDR3 contains 15 residues. Trimming took 4 bases from V and 3 from J, leaving 16 bases between them. Germline V gene lookup returns CDR1 SGHVS and CDR2 FNYEAQ. The CDR3 DNA sequence: TGTGCCAGCAGCTCCCCGCCGGGCCCAGGCTACGAGCAGTACTTC. Translating gives CASSSPPGPGYEQYF. The whole variable domain, remainder taken from reference TRBV7-6 and TRBJ2-7, is GAGVSQSPRYKVTKRGQDVALRCDPISGHVSLYWYRQALGQGPEFLTYFNYEAQQDKSGLPNDRFSAERPEGSISTLTIQRTEQRDSAMYRCASSSPPGPGYEQYFGPGTRLTVT.

V gene TRBV7-9 combines with J gene TRBJ2-2; TRBD2 aligns across 7 bases. With V trimmed by 11 bases and J by 4 bases, 10 bases remained unmatched. Germline CDR1 SEHNR, CDR2 FQNEAQ (reference sequence). The CDR3 sequence is 14 residues long. CDR3 DNA sequence: TGTGCCCCGACCGGGCTAGCGGTCACCGGGGAGCTGTTTTTT. Amino acid sequence: CAPTGLAVTGELFF.

V usage is TRBV6-5 and J usage is TRBJ2-5, with TRBD2 matching over 10 bases. Looked up from germline, CDR1 is MNHEY and CDR2 is SVGAGI. V lost 0 bases to trimming and J lost 4 bases; unmatched junction nucleotides: 5. The CDR3 sequence is 16 residues long. The CDR3 protein is CASSYSGLAGGETQYF. In DNA form, the CDR3 reads TGTGCCAGCAGTTACTCGGGGTTAGCGGGAGGAGAGACCCAGTACTTC.

This clone was recorded only once. J is TRBJ2-7 and V is TRBV2, with TRBD1 matching over 9 bases. CDR1 is SNHLY, CDR2 FYNNEI, per germline. After removal of 3 bases from V and 6 bases from J, the junction contained 12 bases not matched to a gene. The CDR3 consists of 16 residues. The CDR3 reads CASSDWGTGFGLEQYF. Here the CDR3 DNA reads TGTGCCAGCAGTGATTGGGGGACAGGGTTCGGGCTCGAGCAGTACTTC.

This chain joins TRBV19 and TRBJ1-1; D call uncertain. CDR3 length: 12 amino acids. Germline V lookup: CDR1 LNHDA, CDR2 SQIVND (reference sequence). V lost 8 bases and J lost 2, with 9 bases in between. The CDR3 bases are TGTGCCAGTTCGACTGGAAACACTGAAGCTTTCTTT. Its protein is CASSTGNTEAFF. The variable domain in full, with the rest retrieved from reference TRBV19 and TRBJ1-1, is DGGITQSPKYLFRKEGQNVTLSCEQNLNHDAMYWYRQDPGQGLRLIYYSQIVNDFQKGDIAEGYSVSREKKESFPLTVTSAQKNPTAFYLCASSTGNTEAFFGQGTRLTVV.

The chain recombines TRBV30 with TRBJ2-7; D is ambiguous. From germline, CDR1 is GTSNPN and CDR2 SVGIG (reference sequence). The length of the CDR3 is 11 residues. Trimming shortened V by 7 bases and J by 4 bases, and 11 bases separated the two germline ends. CDR3 amino acids: CASEWGYEQYF. The CDR3 bases are TGTGCCTCCGAATGGGGTTACGAGCAGTACTTC.

The chain combines TRBV6-5 with TRBJ2-7, with D perhaps TRBD2 (6 bases). Germline V gene sequence: CDR1 MNHEY, CDR2 SVGAGI. The CDR3 runs to 13 residues. The ends were cut back, 2 bases at V and 6 bases at J, with 11 bases in the middle. The chain's CDR3 is CASSYGEAGEQYF. DNA for the CDR3: TGTGCCAGCAGTTACGGGGAAGCGGGCGAGCAGTACTTC.

V gene TRBV13 combines with J gene TRBJ1-2, with TRBD1 as a possible D gene (6 bases). The CDR3 is 13 amino acids. The germline V gene has CDR1 PRHDT and CDR2 FYEKMQ (reference sequence). Deletions cut 0 bases from V and 7 bases from J, with 9 bases between. The CDR3: CASSLGGAGGYTF. The CDR3 region has the DNA TGTGCCAGCAGCTTAGGGGGGGCGGGTGGCTACACCTTC.

The chain recombines TRBV7-3 with TRBJ2-1; weak D call: TRBD2 (5 bases). This CDR3 comprises 15 residues. Germline loops: CDR1 SGHTA, CDR2 FQGTGA. V was cut by 3 bases and J by 5 bases, with 14 bases left in between. The CDR3 sequence: CASSFGETHNNEQFF. The CDR3 DNA reads TGTGCCAGCAGCTTTGGGGAGACGCACAACAATGAGCAGTTCTTC. The complete variable domain, with remaining parts taken from reference TRBV7-3 and TRBJ2-1, reads GAGVSQTPSNKVTEKGKYVELRCDPISGHTALYWYRQSLGQGPEFLIYFQGTGAADDSGLPNDRFFAVRPEGSVSTLKIQRTERGDSAVYLCASSFGETHNNEQFFGPGTRLTVL.